Below, one T cell receptor beta chain is given with its context. Its antigen remains unknown. This sample is drawn from a study of T cells in tumors after PD-1 blockade. For the study at large: On average, tumor samples gave over 20,000 TCR templates and 6,041 unique clonotypes. Overall study findings and caveats: Expanded exhausted CD8+ clones after therapy were mostly novel clonotypes.

Method: immunoSEQ multiplex PCR; TCRdb's copy keeps in-frame clones and lacks some. The table lists 5,000 or so clones, 65% to 70% of them singletons. Germline CDR1 SGHKS, CDR2 YYEKEE (reference sequence). The ends were cut back, 0 bases at V and 7 bases at J, with 10 bases in the middle. This CDR3 is 14 amino acids long. This clonotype originated in a human donor with cutaneous squamous cell carcinoma. Sample: tumor tissue, taken before anti-PD-1 treatment. The V and J genes are TRBV5-5 and TRBJ1-4; D might be TRBD1 (5 bases). Here the CDR3 reads CASSLGGVGEKLFF. CDR3 coding DNA: TGTGCCAGCAGCTTGGGAGGGGTGGGTGAAAAACTGTTTTTT.